This T cell receptor (beta chain) originates from a study of blood T cell repertoires in COVID-19. Study-wide background: Sites in the United States, Italy and Spain provided acute and convalescent COVID-19 samples. T cells, B-cell-depleted T cells, or PBMCs provided the cDNA or gDNA that served as material.

Germline V CDR1 and CDR2: LGHDT, YNNKEL (reference sequence). The V and J ends lost 1 base and 4 bases respectively, with 8 bases between them. This CDR3 contains 13 residues. In the source study's methods: Amplification of reference gene primers provided the estimated nucleated cell counts. Profiling relied on immunoSEQ multiplex PCR, and the TCRdb table lists in-frame clones only, not all of them. For V, J and clone size, that table is used; D and trimming come from the DNA. The sample carries hundreds of thousands of clones, roughly 88% recorded once. The V and J genes are TRBV3-1 (or the pseudogene TRBV3-2) and TRBJ2-7, with D perhaps matching TRBD1 (6 bases). The sequencing sample was made of peripheral blood. The TCR sequence derives from a young man with active or convalescent COVID-19. CDR3 DNA: TGTGCCAGCAGCCAAGGGGGGCCTTACGAGCAGTACTTC. It is translated as CASSQGGPYEQYF.